A single sample gave rise to the 30 T cell receptor beta chains below, sequenced in a study of OX40 agonist ivuxolimab in advanced cancers. The method was the immunoSEQ multiplex PCR assay. The table comes from immuneACCESS by way of TCRdb, which keeps in-frame sequences with V and J called. Part of the clones is missing from these tables; in studies checked, under half for an unresolved V gene and the rest for unknown reasons. The table for this sample lists 72,000 or so clones; 87% of them were counted only once. The top ten clones comprise about 1.3% of the sample. Sequencing was performed on CD4+ or CD8+ T cells sorted from blood, taken in a trial of the OX40 agonist ivuxolimab. The receptors were sampled from an adult with an advanced solid tumor such as melanoma, head and neck, liver or kidney cancer.

This clone was found a few times. The gene calls are TRBV11-2 and TRBJ2-1; 7 positions match TRBD2. The V gene's germline CDR1 is SGHAT and CDR2 FQNNGV. V trimming: 5 bases; J trimming: 9 bases; junction bases outside the gene matches: 7. The CDR3 length is 13 residues. This chain's CDR3 is CASSPSLAREQFF. DNA for the CDR3: TGTGCCAGCAGCCCCTCACTAGCGCGTGAGCAGTTCTTC.

The gene calls are TRBV6-1 and TRBJ1-5; 9 bases fit TRBD1. The CDR3 length is 14 residues. Germline V gives CDR1 MNHNS, CDR2 SASEGT. The V gene end was trimmed by 6 bases and the J gene end by 5 bases; junction bases not matched to a gene: 5. The CDR3 DNA reads TGTGCCAGCAGACTGGGACAGGGCGATCAGCCCCAGCATTTT. This gives the protein CASRLGQGDQPQHF.

This clone was seen only a few times. V is TRBV6-4 and J is TRBJ1-5, with D maybe TRBD1 (5 bases). This CDR3 has 13 residues. V was trimmed by 8 bases and J by 7 bases, leaving 15 bases between them. The germline CDR1 and CDR2 sequences are MRHNA and SNTAGT. The CDR3 loop is CASSPGPYQPQHF. In DNA, the CDR3 is TGTGCCAGCTCCCCAGGGCCATACCAGCCCCAGCATTTT.

V is TRBV28 and J is TRBJ1-1; D not certain. CDR1 is MDHEN and CDR2 is SYDVKM in the germline V gene. CDR3 length: 13 amino acids. The germline V and J ends were trimmed by 7 bases and 2 bases, with 11 bases remaining between them. The DNA of the CDR3 is TGTGCCAGCACAGCTGGGATTAACACTGAAGCTTTCTTT. Amino acid sequence: CASTAGINTEAFF.

The rearrangement links TRBV7-3 to TRBJ2-1; D is unresolved. Germline CDR1 reads SGHTA; CDR2 reads FQGTGA. The CDR3 is made up of 14 amino acids. Trimming cost V 0 bases and J 10 bases, with 13 bases left between them. The CDR3 here is CASSLTIPAREQFF. The DNA for the CDR3 is TGTGCCAGCAGCTTAACGATACCCGCTAGGGAGCAGTTCTTC.

The chain carries TRBV7-9 and TRBJ2-7; 7 nucleotides match TRBD1. Unmatched junction bases numbered 8, after V lost 6 bases and J lost 0 bases. This CDR3 is built from 15 residues. Per the germline V gene, CDR1 is SEHNR and CDR2 is FQNEAQ (reference sequence). CDR3 sequence (DNA): TGTGCCAGCAGTCCAGGGGACAGACCCTCCTACGAGCAGTACTTC. It translates to CASSPGDRPSYEQYF.

V and J are TRBV14 and TRBJ2-3; the D is unclear. V lost 1 base to trimming and J lost 0 bases, with 11 bases between them. There are 16 residues in the CDR3. Germline V lookup: CDR1 SGHDN, CDR2 FVKESK. CDR3 in amino acids: CASSQVSQTSTDTQYF. CDR3 coding DNA: TGTGCCAGCAGCCAAGTTTCTCAGACTAGCACAGATACGCAGTATTTT. Full variable domain (rest looked up from reference TRBV14 and TRBJ2-3): EAGVTQFPSHSVIEKGQTVTLRCDPISGHDNLYWYRRVMGKEIKFLLHFVKESKQDESGMPNNRFLAERTGGTYSTLKVQPAELEDSGVYFCASSQVSQTSTDTQYFGPGTRLTVL.

The CDR3 bases are TGTGCCAGCAGCTTAGCCTTGACTAGCACAGATACGCAGTATTTT. Its translation is CASSLALTSTDTQYF. The rearrangement joins TRBV7-9 to TRBJ2-3; D remains ambiguous. CDR3 length: 15 residues. CDR1 and CDR2 (germline): SEHNR, FQNEAQ (reference sequence). Trimming took 0 bases from V and 0 from J, leaving 7 bases between them.

V is TRBV5-6 and J is TRBJ2-3, with a possible D match to TRBD2 (5 bases). The CDR3 is 15 residues long. Trimming left V 0 bases short and J 2 bases short, with 10 bases between. The V gene's germline CDR1 is SGHDT and CDR2 YYEEEE. The CDR3 loop is CASSLGHGDTDTQYF. In DNA form, the CDR3 reads TGTGCCAGCAGCTTGGGGCACGGGGACACAGATACGCAGTATTTT. Using reference TRBV5-6 and TRBJ2-3 for the parts outside the CDR3, the full variable domain is DAGVTQSPTHLIKTRGQQVTLRCSPKSGHDTVSWYQQALGQGPQFIFQYYEEEERQRGNFPDRFSGHQFPNYSSELNVNALLLGDSALYLCASSLGHGDTDTQYFGPGTRLTVL.

The chain employs TRBV9 and TRBJ2-5; possibly TRBD2 for D (6 bases). CDR1 is SGDLS, CDR2 YYNGEE, per germline. The CDR3 covers 15 residues. V was shortened by 3 bases and J by 1 base, with 13 bases between the two germline ends. The CDR3 loop reads CASSEGTAPQETQYF. The DNA for the CDR3 is TGTGCCAGCAGCGAGGGGACTGCGCCCCAAGAGACCCAGTACTTC.

This clone has just one count. CDR3 sequence: CASSLRGGNTEAFF. CDR3 coding DNA: TGTGCCAGCAGCTTGAGAGGGGGGAACACTGAAGCTTTCTTT. V usage is TRBV5-4 and J usage is TRBJ1-1; TRBD1 is a possible D gene (6 bases). Trimming took off 1 base at V and 1 base at J, with 8 bases between the two ends. CDR3 length equals 14 residues. Germline CDR1 and CDR2: SGHNT and YYREEE (reference sequence). Drawing the rest from reference TRBV5-4 and TRBJ1-1, the complete variable domain is ETGVTQSPTHLIKTRGQQVTLRCSSQSGHNTVSWYQQALGQGPQFIFQYYREEENGRGNFPPRFSGLQFPNYSSELNVNALELDDSALYLCASSLRGGNTEAFFGQGTRLTVV.

The V and J genes are TRBV7-9 and TRBJ2-3, with D unclear. Trimming removed 3 bases from V and 0 bases from J, with 19 bases in between. This CDR3 region has 18 residues. Germline V CDR1 and CDR2: SEHNR, FQNEAQ (reference sequence). The DNA of the CDR3 is TGTGCCAGCAGCTTCTCCCTCCTCCTAGGGTCTAGCACAGATACGCAGTATTTT. This gives the protein CASSFSLLLGSSTDTQYF. Based on the CDR3 plus reference TRBV7-9 and TRBJ2-3, the full variable domain is DTGVSQNPRHKITKRGQNVTFRCDPISEHNRLYWYRQTLGQGPEFLTYFQNEAQLEKSRLLSDRFSAERPKGSFSTLEIQRTEQGDSAMYLCASSFSLLLGSSTDTQYFGPGTRLTVL.

The V and J genes are TRBV19 and TRBJ2-2; a possible D gene is TRBD2 (5 bases). The CDR3 covers 14 residues. The germline V and J ends were trimmed by 4 bases and 2 bases, with 8 bases remaining between them. In germline, CDR1 is LNHDA, CDR2 SQIVND (reference sequence). CDR3: CASSRTFNTGELFF. The DNA of the CDR3 is TGTGCCAGTAGTAGGACTTTTAACACCGGGGAGCTGTTTTTT.

The gene calls are TRBV11-2 and TRBJ2-1, with a tentative D call TRBD2 (6 bases). V lost 5 bases to trimming and J lost 9 bases, with 14 bases between them. The length of the CDR3 is 13 residues. Germline values: CDR1 SGHAT, CDR2 FQNNGV. The CDR3 loop reads CASSIGTSGEQFF. Written as DNA, the CDR3 is TGTGCCAGCAGCATCGGGACTTCTGGTGAGCAGTTCTTC.

This chain joins TRBV7-9 and TRBJ2-7; 14 nucleotides align to TRBD2. There are 16 residues in the CDR3. V lost 1 base to trimming and J lost 5 bases; unmatched junction nucleotides: 4. Germline CDR1 reads SEHNR; CDR2 reads FQNEAQ (reference sequence). CDR3 in DNA: TGTGCCAGCAGCTTAGTGGGGACTAGCGGGAGCCACGAGCAGTACTTC. Translated: CASSLVGTSGSHEQYF.

V usage is TRBV28 and J usage is TRBJ2-3, with D perhaps given as TRBD1 or TRBD2 (5 bases each). CDR1 is MDHEN, CDR2 SYDVKM, per germline. V was trimmed by 4 bases and J by 6 bases, leaving 5 bases between them. The CDR3 extends over 11 amino acids. The chain's CDR3 is CASSWGDTQYF. CDR3 bases: TGTGCCAGCAGTTGGGGGGATACGCAGTATTTT.

The chain joins TRBV7-3 to TRBJ2-2; D tentatively reads TRBD1 or TRBD2 (6 bases each). The CDR3 extends over 16 amino acids. Germline CDR1 and CDR2: SGHTA and FQGTGA. V lost 1 base to trimming and J lost 5 bases, with 14 bases between them. The CDR3 bases are TGTGCCAGCAGCTTAATTACCGGGGGCAGGACCGGGGAGCTGTTTTTT. Translated: CASSLITGGRTGELFF.

The chain is built from TRBV19 and TRBJ1-1; TRBD1 aligns across 7 bases. CDR1 and CDR2 (germline): LNHDA, SQIVND (reference sequence). This CDR3 is 14 amino acids long. With 5 bases clipped from V and 2 bases from J, the junction kept 5 bases outside the gene matches. CDR3 sequence: CASSAYRGNTEAFF. CDR3 DNA sequence: TGTGCCAGTAGTGCATACAGGGGAAACACTGAAGCTTTCTTT.

The rearrangement joins TRBV7-8 to TRBJ1-2, with TRBD1 as a possible D gene (6 bases). There are 12 residues in the CDR3. The V end lost 0 bases, the J end lost 7 bases, and 6 bases lay between the germline ends. In germline, CDR1 is SGHVS, CDR2 FQNEAQ. The CDR3: CASSLARGGYTF. The CDR3 nucleotides are TGTGCCAGCAGCTTAGCCAGGGGTGGCTACACCTTC. Together with reference TRBV7-8 and TRBJ1-2, the CDR3 gives the full variable domain: GAGVSQSPRYKVAKRGQDVALRCDPISGHVSLFWYQQALGQGPEFLTYFQNEAQLDKSGLPSDRFFAERPEGSVSTLKIQRTQQEDSAVYLCASSLARGGYTFGSGTRLTVV.

This chain uses TRBV20-1 with TRBJ2-7; no clear D. Germline V gives CDR1 DFQATT, CDR2 SNEGSKA (reference sequence). CDR3 length: 11 residues. V was pared by 5 bases and J by 7 bases, with 12 bases between. For the CDR3, the DNA is TGCAGTGCTCTCTCCATTGGAGAGCAGTACTTC. Translated, it gives CSALSIGEQYF.

The sample holds one count of this clone. The rearrangement links TRBV7-9 to TRBJ2-7, with TRBD2 as a possible D gene (5 bases). The germline gives CDR1 SEHNR, CDR2 FQNEAQ (reference sequence). The CDR3 spans 13 residues. V was trimmed by 3 bases and J by 1 base, leaving 7 bases between them. CDR3: CASSLDWSYEQYF. CDR3 sequence (DNA): TGTGCCAGCAGCTTGGACTGGTCCTACGAGCAGTACTTC.

This clone has just one count. The chain is built from TRBV7-2 and TRBJ2-3; 10 nucleotides match TRBD2. The CDR3 sequence is 16 residues long. Per the germline V gene, CDR1 is SGHTA and CDR2 is FQGNSA. With V trimmed by 4 bases and J by 5 bases, 9 bases remained unmatched. In nucleotides, the CDR3 is TGTGCCAGCAGCTCAGGGTCTAGCGGGAGTGTAGATACGCAGTATTTT. Its protein product is CASSSGSSGSVDTQYF.

The rearrangement links TRBV7-9 to TRBJ1-5; 7 nucleotides align to TRBD1. Germline trimming cut 5 bases from V and 5 bases from J; bases unmatched to any gene: 6. This CDR3 is built from 14 residues. Germline assignment: CDR1 SEHNR and CDR2 FQNEAQ (reference sequence). Here the CDR3 DNA reads TGTGCCAGCAGCCCACAGGGGCCGCATCAGCCCCAGCATTTT. It translates to CASSPQGPHQPQHF.

This clone has only a few counts. The chain has TRBV4-1 and TRBJ2-7; 9 bases line up with TRBD1. Per the germline V gene, CDR1 is MGHRA and CDR2 is YSYEKL. This CDR3 contains 18 residues. The V gene end was trimmed by 4 bases and the J gene end by 0 bases; junction bases not matched to a gene: 13. CDR3 sequence reads: CASSPAAATGGASYEQYF. DNA for the CDR3: TGCGCCAGCAGCCCAGCAGCTGCTACAGGGGGCGCCTCCTACGAGCAGTACTTC.

The gene calls are TRBV19 and TRBJ1-1; weak D call: TRBD1 (5 bases). Trimming took 3 bases from V and 1 from J, leaving 6 bases between them. Per the germline V gene, CDR1 is LNHDA and CDR2 is SQIVND (reference sequence). CDR3 length equals 13 residues. The CDR3 bases are TGTGCCAGTAGTATTGGGGGGAACACTGAAGCTTTCTTT. Encoded protein: CASSIGGNTEAFF.

The rearrangement uses TRBV28 and TRBJ1-1; D is unclear. CDR1 is MDHEN and CDR2 is SYDVKM in the germline V gene. The CDR3 is 14 residues long. Trimming removed 3 bases from V and 0 bases from J, with 8 bases in between. CDR3 region: CASSLVQMNTEAFF. Here the CDR3 DNA reads TGTGCCAGCAGTTTGGTGCAGATGAACACTGAAGCTTTCTTT.

This clone was recorded only once. The V call is TRBV2, the J call TRBJ2-6; D call uncertain. CDR1 and CDR2 from the germline V gene are SNHLY and FYNNEI. The CDR3 totals 14 residues. Trimming removed 6 bases from V and 1 base from J, with 7 bases in between. The DNA for the CDR3 is TGTGCCAGCAGCCCACGTTCTGGGGCCAACGTCCTGACTTTC. Translating gives CASSPRSGANVLTF.

The chain recombines TRBV25-1 with TRBJ2-2; D possibly corresponds to TRBD2 (6 bases). The V gene's germline CDR1 is MGHDK and CDR2 SYGVNS. This CDR3 region has 15 residues. V lost 3 bases and J lost 5, with 13 bases in between. The CDR3 is CASSESGTRTGELFF. The CDR3 DNA is TGTGCCAGCAGTGAGTCCGGGACTCGGACCGGGGAGCTGTTTTTT.

The rearrangement links TRBV9 to TRBJ1-3; D unclear. V lost 4 bases, J lost 2 bases, and 16 bases lay in between. Germline V gene sequence: CDR1 SGDLS, CDR2 YYNGEE. This CDR3 is 16 amino acids long. The CDR3: CASSPRRAATGNTIYF. The CDR3 nucleotides read TGTGCCAGCAGCCCTCGGCGGGCGGCCACTGGAAACACCATATATTTT.

The V call is TRBV18, the J call TRBJ2-2; no reliable D call. V dropped 2 bases and J dropped 5 bases, with 6 bases sitting between them. CDR3 size: 13 residues. Germline assignment: CDR1 KGHSH and CDR2 LQKENI. The CDR3 loop is CASSPTSTGELFF. As DNA, the CDR3 is TGTGCCAGCTCACCAACAAGTACCGGGGAGCTGTTTTTT. Together with reference TRBV18 and TRBJ2-2, the CDR3 gives the full variable domain: NAGVMQNPRHLVRRRGQEARLRCSPMKGHSHVYWYRQLPEEGLKFMVYLQKENIIDESGMPKERFSAEFPKEGPSILRIQQVVRGDSAAYFCASSPTSTGELFFGEGSRLTVL.